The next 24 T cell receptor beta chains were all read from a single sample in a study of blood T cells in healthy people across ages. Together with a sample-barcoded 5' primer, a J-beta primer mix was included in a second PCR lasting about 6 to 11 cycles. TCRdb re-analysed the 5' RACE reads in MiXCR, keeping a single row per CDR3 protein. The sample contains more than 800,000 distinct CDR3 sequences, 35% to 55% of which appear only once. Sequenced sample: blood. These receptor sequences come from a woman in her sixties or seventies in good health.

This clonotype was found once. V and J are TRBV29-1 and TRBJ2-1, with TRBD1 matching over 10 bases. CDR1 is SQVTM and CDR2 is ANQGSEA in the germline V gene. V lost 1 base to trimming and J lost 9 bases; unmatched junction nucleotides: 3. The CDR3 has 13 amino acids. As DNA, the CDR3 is TGCAGCGTTGAAGGACAGGGGGCGTTTGAGCAGTTCTTC. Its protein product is CSVEGQGAFEQFF.

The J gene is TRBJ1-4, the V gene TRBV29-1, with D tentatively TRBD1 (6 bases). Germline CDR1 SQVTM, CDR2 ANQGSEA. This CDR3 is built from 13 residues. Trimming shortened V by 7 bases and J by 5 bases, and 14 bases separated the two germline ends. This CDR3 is CSGRDTPNEKLFF. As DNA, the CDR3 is TGCAGCGGGAGGGACACACCAAATGAAAAACTGTTTTTT.

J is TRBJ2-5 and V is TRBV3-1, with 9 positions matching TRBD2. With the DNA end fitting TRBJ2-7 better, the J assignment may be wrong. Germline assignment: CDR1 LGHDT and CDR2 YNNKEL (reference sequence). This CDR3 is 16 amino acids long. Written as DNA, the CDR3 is TGTGCCAGCAGCCCTGACCCGCGGGAGGGAATATACGAGCAGTACTTC. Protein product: CASSPDPREGIYEQYF.

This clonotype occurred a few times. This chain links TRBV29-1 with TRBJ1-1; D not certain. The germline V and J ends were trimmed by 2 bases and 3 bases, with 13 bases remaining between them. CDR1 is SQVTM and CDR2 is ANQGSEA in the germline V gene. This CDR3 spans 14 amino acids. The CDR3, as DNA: TGCAGCGTTGAATTTGGGTATAAGGACACTGAAGCTTTCTTT. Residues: CSVEFGYKDTEAFF.

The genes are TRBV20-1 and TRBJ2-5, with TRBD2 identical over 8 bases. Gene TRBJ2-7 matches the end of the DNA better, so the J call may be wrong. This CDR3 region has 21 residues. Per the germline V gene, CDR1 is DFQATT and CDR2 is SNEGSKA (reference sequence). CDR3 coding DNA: TGCAGTGCTAGAGTTCGATACCGGGGACCAGCGGGAGAGTTGCTATCCTACGAGCAGTACTTC. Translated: CSARVRYRGPAGELLSYEQYF.

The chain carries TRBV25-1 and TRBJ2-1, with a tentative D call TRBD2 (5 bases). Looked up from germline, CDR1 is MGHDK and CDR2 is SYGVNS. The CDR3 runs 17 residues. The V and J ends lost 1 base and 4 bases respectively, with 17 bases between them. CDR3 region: CASSESRGRSGYNEQFF. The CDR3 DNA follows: TGTGCCAGCAGTGAATCCCGGGGTAGGAGCGGATACAATGAGCAGTTCTTC.

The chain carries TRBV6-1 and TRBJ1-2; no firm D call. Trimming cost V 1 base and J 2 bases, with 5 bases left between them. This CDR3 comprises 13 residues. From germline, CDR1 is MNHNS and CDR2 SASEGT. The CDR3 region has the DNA TGTGCCAGCAGTGAAGAACGGAACTATGGCTACACCTTC. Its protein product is CASSEERNYGYTF.

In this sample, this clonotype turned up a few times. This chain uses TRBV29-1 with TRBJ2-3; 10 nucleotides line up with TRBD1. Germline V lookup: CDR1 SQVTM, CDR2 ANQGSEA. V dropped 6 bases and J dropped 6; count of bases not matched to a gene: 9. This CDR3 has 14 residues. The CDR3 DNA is TGCAGCGTCCGACAGGGGGCGCTAAGTGATACGCAGTATTTT. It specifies CSVRQGALSDTQYF.

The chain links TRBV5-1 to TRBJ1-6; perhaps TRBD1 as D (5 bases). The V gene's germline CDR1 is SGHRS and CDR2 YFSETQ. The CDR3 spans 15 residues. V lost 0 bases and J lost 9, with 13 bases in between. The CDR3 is CASSLEGRLFSPLHF. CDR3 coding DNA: TGCGCCAGCAGCTTGGAGGGACGCCTTTTTTCACCCCTCCACTTT.

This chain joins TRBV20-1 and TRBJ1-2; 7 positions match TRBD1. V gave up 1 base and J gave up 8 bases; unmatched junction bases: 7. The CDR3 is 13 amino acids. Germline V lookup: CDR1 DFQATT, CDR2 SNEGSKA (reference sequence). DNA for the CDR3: TGCAGTGCTAGAGTTGCAGGGGGGGAGGGCTACACCTTC. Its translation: CSARVAGGEGYTF.

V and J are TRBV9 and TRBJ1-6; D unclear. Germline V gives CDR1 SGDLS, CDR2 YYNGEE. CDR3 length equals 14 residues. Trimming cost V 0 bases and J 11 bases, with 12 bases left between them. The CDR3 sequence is CASSVGTGWAPLHF. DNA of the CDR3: TGTGCCAGCAGCGTAGGGACCGGCTGGGCACCCCTCCACTTT.

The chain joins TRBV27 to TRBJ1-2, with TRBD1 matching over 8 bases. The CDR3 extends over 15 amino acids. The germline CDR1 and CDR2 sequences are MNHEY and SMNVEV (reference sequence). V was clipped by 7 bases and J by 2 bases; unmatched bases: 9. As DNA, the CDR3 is TGTGCCAGCAAGAGACGGACAGGGCAGAACTATGGCTACACCTTC. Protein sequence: CASKRRTGQNYGYTF.

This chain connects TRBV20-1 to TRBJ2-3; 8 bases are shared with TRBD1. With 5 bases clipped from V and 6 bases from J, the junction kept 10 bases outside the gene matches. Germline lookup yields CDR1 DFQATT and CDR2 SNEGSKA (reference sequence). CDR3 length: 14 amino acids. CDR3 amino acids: CSAPQGGQRDTQYF. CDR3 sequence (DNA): TGCAGTGCTCCACAGGGGGGTCAGCGGGATACGCAGTATTTT.

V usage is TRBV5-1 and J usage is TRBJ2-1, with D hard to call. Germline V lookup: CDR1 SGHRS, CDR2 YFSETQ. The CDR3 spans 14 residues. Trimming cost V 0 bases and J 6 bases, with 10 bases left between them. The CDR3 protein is CASSLAARGNEQFF. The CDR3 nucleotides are TGCGCCAGCAGCTTGGCTGCTAGAGGCAATGAGCAGTTCTTC.

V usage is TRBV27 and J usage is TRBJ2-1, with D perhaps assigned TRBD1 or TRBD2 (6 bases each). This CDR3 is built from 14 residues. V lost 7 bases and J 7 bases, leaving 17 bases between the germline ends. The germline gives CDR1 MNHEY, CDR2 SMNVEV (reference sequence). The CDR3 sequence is CASIGGFLTNEQFF. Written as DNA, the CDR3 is TGTGCCAGCATAGGGGGGTTCCTTACAAATGAGCAGTTCTTC.

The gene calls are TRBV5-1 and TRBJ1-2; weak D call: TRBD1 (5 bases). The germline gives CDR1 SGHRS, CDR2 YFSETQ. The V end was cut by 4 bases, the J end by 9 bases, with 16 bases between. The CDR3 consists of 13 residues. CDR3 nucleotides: TGCGCCAGCAGCCCTGGGACTGAAGGGAGCTACACCTTC. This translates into CASSPGTEGSYTF.

The CDR3 DNA reads as TGTGCCAGCAGCGTAGGGGCTAGCGGGAGTGGGGCGGAGACCCAGTACTTC. This sequence encodes CASSVGASGSGAETQYF. The chain uses TRBV9 and TRBJ2-5; 10 nucleotides align to TRBD2. Trimming at V came to 0 bases and at J to 5 bases, leaving 10 bases not matched to a gene. This CDR3 region has 17 residues. Germline CDR1 SGDLS, CDR2 YYNGEE.

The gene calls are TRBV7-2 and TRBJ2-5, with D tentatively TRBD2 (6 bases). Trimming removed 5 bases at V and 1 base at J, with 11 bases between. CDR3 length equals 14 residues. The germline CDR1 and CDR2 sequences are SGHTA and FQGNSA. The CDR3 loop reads CASSLGLPQETQYF. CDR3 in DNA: TGTGCCAGCAGCCTGGGACTTCCCCAAGAGACCCAGTACTTC.

CDR3 amino acids: CAIRAGSDEQYF. CDR3 in DNA: TGTGCCATCAGGGCAGGGTCGGACGAGCAGTACTTC. The rearrangement uses TRBV10-3 and TRBJ2-7; D may be TRBD1 (5 bases). This CDR3 is built from 12 residues. Between the trimmed V and J ends, which lost 6 bases and 5 bases, there was a span of 11 bases. CDR1 is ENHRY and CDR2 is SYGVKD in the germline V gene.

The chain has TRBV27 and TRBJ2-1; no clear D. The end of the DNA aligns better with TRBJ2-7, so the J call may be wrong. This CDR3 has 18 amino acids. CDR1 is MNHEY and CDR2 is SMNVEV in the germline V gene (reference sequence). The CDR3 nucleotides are TGTGCCAGCAGTTTATATTCCCTACCAGGAAGCTCCTACAATGAGCAGTACTTC. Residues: CASSLYSLPGSSYNEQYF.

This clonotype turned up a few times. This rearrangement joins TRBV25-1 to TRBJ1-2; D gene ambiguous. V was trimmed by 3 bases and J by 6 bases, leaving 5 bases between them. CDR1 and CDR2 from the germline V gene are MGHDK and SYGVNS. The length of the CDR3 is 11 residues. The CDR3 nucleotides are TGTGCCAGCAGTGAGGACCATGGCTACACCTTC. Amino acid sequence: CASSEDHGYTF.

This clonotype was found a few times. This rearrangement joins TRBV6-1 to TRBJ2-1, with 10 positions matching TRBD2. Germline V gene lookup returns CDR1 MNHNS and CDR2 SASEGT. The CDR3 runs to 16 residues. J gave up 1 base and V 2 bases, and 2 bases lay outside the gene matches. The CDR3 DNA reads TGTGCCAGCAGTGAAAGAGCGGGAGGGTCCTACAATGAGCAGTTCTTC. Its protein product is CASSERAGGSYNEQFF.

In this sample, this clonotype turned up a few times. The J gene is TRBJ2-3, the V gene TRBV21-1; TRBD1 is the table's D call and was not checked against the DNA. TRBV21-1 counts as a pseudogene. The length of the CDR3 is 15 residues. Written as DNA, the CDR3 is TGTGCCAGCAGCAAAGCGCTGACAGATACAGATACGCAGTATTTT. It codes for CASSKALTDTDTQYF.

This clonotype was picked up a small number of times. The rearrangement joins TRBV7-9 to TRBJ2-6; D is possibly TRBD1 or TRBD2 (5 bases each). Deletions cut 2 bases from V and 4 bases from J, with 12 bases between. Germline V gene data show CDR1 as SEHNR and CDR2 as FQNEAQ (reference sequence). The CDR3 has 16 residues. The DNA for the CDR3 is TGTGCCAGCAGCTTAACGTCGGGGCTCGGGGCCAACGTCCTGACTTTC. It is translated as CASSLTSGLGANVLTF.